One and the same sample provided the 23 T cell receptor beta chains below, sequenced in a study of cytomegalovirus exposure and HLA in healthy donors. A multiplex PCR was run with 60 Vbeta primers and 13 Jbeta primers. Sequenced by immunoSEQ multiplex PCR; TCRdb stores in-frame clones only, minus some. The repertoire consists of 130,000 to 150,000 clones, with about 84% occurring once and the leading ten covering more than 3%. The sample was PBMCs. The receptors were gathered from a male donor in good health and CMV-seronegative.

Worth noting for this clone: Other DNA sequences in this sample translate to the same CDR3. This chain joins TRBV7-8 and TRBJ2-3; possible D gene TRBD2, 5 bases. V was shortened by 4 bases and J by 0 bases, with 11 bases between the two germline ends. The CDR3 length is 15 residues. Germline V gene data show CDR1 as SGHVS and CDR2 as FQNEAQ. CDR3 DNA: TGTGCCAGCAGCTCATTCGGGAAGAGCACAGATACGCAGTATTTT. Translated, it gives CASSSFGKSTDTQYF.

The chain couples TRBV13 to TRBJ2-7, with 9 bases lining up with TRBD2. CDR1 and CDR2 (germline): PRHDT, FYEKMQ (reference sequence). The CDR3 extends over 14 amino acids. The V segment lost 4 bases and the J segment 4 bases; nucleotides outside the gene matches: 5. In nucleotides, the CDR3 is TGTGCCAGCAGCTCCCCTAGCGGGAAATACGAGCAGTACTTC. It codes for CASSSPSGKYEQYF.

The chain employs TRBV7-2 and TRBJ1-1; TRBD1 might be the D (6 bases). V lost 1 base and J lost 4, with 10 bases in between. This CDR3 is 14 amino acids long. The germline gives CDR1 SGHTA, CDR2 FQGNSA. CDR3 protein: CASSLGGGGTEAFF. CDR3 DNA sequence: TGTGCCAGCAGCTTAGGTGGGGGCGGCACTGAAGCTTTCTTT.

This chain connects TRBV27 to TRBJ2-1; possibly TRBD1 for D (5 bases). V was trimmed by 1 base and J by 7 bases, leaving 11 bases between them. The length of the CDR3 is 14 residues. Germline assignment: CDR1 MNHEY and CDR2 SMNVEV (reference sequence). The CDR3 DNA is TGTGCCAGCAGTTTATTGTCCACAGGTAATGAGCAGTTCTTC. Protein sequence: CASSLLSTGNEQFF.

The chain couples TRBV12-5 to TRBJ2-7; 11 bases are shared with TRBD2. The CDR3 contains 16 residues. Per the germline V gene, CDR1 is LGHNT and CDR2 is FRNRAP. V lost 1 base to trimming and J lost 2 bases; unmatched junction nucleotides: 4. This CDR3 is CASGLALAGAAYEQYF. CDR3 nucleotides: TGTGCTAGTGGTTTGGCACTAGCGGGGGCAGCCTACGAGCAGTACTTC. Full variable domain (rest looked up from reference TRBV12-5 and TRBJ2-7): DARVTQTPRHKVTEMGQEVTMRCQPILGHNTVFWYRQTMMQGLELLAYFRNRAPLDDSGMPKDRFSAEMPDATLATLKIQPSEPRDSAVYFCASGLALAGAAYEQYFGPGTRLTVT.

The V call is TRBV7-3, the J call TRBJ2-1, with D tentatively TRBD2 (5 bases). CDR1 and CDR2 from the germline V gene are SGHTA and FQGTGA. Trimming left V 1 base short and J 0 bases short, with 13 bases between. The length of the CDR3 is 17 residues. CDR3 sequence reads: CASSLIRMGSSYNEQFF. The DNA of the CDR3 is TGTGCCAGCAGCTTAATTCGGATGGGGAGCTCCTACAATGAGCAGTTCTTC.

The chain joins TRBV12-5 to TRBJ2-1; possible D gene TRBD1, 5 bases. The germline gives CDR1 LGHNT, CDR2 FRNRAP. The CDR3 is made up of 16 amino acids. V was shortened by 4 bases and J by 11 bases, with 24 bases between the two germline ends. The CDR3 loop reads CASGSTGDPIRTKQFF. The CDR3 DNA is TGTGCTAGTGGTTCCACAGGAGACCCGATTAGAACTAAGCAGTTCTTC.

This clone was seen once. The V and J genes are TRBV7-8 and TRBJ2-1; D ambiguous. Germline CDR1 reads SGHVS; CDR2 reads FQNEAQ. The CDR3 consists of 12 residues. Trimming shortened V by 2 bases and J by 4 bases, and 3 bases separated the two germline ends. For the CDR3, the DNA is TGTGCCAGCAGCTTATATTACAATGAGCAGTTCTTC. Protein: CASSLYYNEQFF.

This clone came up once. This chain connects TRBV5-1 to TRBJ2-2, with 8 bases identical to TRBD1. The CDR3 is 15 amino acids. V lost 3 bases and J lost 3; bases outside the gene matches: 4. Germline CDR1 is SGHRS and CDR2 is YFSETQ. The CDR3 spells CASSSTGGYTGELFF. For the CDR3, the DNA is TGCGCCAGCAGCTCTACAGGGGGATACACCGGGGAGCTGTTTTTT.

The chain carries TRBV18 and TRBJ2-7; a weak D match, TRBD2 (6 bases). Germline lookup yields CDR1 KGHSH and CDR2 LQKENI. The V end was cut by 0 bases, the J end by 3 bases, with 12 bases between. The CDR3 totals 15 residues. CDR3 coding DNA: TGTGCCAGCTCACCACCGGGGGGTACCCTCTACGAGCAGTACTTC. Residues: CASSPPGGTLYEQYF. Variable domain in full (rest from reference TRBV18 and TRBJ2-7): NAGVMQNPRHLVRRRGQEARLRCSPMKGHSHVYWYRQLPEEGLKFMVYLQKENIIDESGMPKERFSAEFPKEGPSILRIQQVVRGDSAAYFCASSPPGGTLYEQYFGPGTRLTVT.

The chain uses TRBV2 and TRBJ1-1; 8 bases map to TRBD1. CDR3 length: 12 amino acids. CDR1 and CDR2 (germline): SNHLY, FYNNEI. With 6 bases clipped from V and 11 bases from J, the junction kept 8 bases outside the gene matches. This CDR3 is CASRTGQGSAFF. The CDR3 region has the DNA TGTGCCAGCAGGACCGGACAGGGTAGTGCTTTCTTT.

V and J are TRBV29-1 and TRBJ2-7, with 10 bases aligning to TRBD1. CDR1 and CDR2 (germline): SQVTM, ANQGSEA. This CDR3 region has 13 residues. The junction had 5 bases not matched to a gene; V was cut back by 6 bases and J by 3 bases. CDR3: CSVGTGEVYEQYF. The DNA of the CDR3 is TGCAGCGTCGGGACAGGGGAGGTCTACGAGCAGTACTTC.

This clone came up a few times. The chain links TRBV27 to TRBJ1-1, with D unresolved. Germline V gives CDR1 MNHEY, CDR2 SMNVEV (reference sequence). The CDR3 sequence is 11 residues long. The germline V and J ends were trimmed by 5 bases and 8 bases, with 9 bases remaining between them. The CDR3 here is CASSRGLEAFF. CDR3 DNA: TGTGCCAGCAGTAGAGGGTTAGAAGCTTTCTTT.

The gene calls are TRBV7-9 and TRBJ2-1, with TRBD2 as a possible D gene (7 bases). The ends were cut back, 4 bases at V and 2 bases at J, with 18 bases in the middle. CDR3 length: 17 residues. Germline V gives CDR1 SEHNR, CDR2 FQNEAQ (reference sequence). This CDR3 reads CASSSEGGMGAYNEQFF. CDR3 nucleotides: TGTGCCAGCAGCTCCGAGGGGGGGATGGGTGCCTACAATGAGCAGTTCTTC.

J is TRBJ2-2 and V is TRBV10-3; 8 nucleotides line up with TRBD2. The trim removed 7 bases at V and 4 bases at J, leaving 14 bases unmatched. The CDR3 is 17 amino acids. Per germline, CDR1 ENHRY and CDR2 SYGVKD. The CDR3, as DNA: TGTGCCATCAAGAACCTCATCGGGGGGGCCGGCACCGGGGAGCTGTTTTTT. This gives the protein CAIKNLIGGAGTGELFF.

The chain's CDR3 is CASSTDKTYGYTF. CDR3 in DNA: TGTGCCAGCAGTACGGACAAGACCTATGGCTACACCTTC. This chain links TRBV6-6 with TRBJ1-2, with D possibly being TRBD1 (5 bases). The CDR3 runs 13 residues. V was pared by 5 bases and J by 4 bases, with 11 bases between. CDR1 MNHNY and CDR2 SVGAGI come from the germline V gene (reference sequence).

In nucleotides, the CDR3 is TGCAGCGCGGGGGGAGAGGGGGAGCAGTACTTC. Translating it yields CSAGGEGEQYF. This chain links TRBV29-1 with TRBJ2-5, with D possibly being TRBD2 (7 bases). CDR1 SQVTM and CDR2 ANQGSEA come from the germline V gene. V was cut by 7 bases and J by 11 bases, with 17 bases left in between. This CDR3 is built from 11 residues.

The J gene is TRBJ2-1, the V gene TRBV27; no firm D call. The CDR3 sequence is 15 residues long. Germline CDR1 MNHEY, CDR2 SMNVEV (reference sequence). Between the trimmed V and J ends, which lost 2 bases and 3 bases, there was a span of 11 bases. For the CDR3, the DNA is TGTGCCAGCAGTTTAAACAGAAGAAACTACAATGAGCAGTTCTTC. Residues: CASSLNRRNYNEQFF.

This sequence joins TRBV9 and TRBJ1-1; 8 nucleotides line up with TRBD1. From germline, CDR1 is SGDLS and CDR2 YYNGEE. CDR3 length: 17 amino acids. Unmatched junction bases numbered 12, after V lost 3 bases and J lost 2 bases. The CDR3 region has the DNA TGTGCCAGCAGCGCGAACGACAGGGGACCAAAAAACACTGAAGCTTTCTTT. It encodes CASSANDRGPKNTEAFF.

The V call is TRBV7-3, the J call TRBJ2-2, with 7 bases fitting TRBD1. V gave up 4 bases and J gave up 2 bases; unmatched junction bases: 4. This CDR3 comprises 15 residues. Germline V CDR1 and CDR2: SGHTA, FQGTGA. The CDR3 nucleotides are TGTGCCAGCAGCTCTAGGGACAGAAACACCGGGGAGCTGTTTTTT. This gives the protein CASSSRDRNTGELFF.

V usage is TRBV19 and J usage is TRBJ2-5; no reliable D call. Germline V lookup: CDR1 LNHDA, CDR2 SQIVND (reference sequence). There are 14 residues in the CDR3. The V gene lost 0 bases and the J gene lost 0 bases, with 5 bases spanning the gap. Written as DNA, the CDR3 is TGTGCCAGTAGTATAGATTACAACCAAGAGACCCAGTACTTC. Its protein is CASSIDYNQETQYF. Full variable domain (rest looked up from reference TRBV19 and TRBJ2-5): DGGITQSPKYLFRKEGQNVTLSCEQNLNHDAMYWYRQDPGQGLRLIYYSQIVNDFQKGDIAEGYSVSREKKESFPLTVTSAQKNPTAFYLCASSIDYNQETQYFGPGTRLLVL.

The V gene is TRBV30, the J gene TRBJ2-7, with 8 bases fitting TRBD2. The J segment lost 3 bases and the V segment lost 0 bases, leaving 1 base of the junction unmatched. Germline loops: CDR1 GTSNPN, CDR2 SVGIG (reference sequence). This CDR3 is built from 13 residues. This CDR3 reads CAWSVGLGYEQYF. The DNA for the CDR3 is TGTGCCTGGAGTGTGGGACTAGGCTACGAGCAGTACTTC.

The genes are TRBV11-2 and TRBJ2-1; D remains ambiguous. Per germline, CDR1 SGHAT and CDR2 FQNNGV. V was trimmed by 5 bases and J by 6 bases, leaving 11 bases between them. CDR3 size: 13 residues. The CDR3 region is CASSVDWPNEQFF. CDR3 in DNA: TGTGCCAGCAGCGTCGACTGGCCCAATGAGCAGTTCTTC. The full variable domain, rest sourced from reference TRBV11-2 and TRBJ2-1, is EAGVAQSPRYKIIEKRQSVAFWCNPISGHATLYWYQQILGQGPKLLIQFQNNGVVDDSQLPKDRFSAERLKGVDSTLKIQPAKLEDSAVYLCASSVDWPNEQFFGPGTRLTVL.